One sample yielded the 25 T cell receptor beta chains listed below, sequenced in a study of graft-versus-host responses after intestinal transplantation. Clones were sequenced by immunoSEQ multiplex PCR, and TCRdb holds only the in-frame ones, with some missing. The sample has tens of thousands of clones; 93% are singletons. Antigen specificity for these receptors is unknown. The sample here was unstimulated CD8+ T cells sorted from spleen or lymph node cells, taken before intestinal transplant. The receptors derive from a human donor who received an intestinal transplant.

A single count supports this clone. The chain is built from TRBV19 and TRBJ2-3; 11 bases match TRBD2. From germline, CDR1 is LNHDA and CDR2 SQIVND (reference sequence). With 3 bases clipped from V and 4 bases from J, the junction kept 3 bases outside the gene matches. The CDR3 covers 15 residues. CDR3 DNA sequence: TGTGCCAGTAGTATGTTAGCGGGGGGGCCAGATACGCAGTATTTT. Protein sequence: CASSMLAGGPDTQYF.

The chain recombines TRBV11-3 with TRBJ2-7; D call uncertain. The ends were cut back, 5 bases at V and 2 bases at J, with 10 bases in the middle. Germline assignment: CDR1 SGHNT and CDR2 YENEEA. The CDR3 has 13 residues. CDR3 amino acids: CASSDRVAYEQYF. CDR3 DNA sequence: TGTGCCAGCAGCGACCGGGTTGCCTACGAGCAGTACTTC.

The V and J genes are TRBV7-9 and TRBJ2-7, with TRBD2 matching 7 bases. The germline V gene encodes CDR1 SEHNR and CDR2 FQNEAQ (reference sequence). This CDR3 comprises 14 residues. V shed 4 bases and J 0 bases; nucleotides not matched to a gene: 3. The CDR3 region is CASSSLADSYEQYF. DNA of the CDR3: TGTGCCAGCAGCTCCCTAGCGGACTCCTACGAGCAGTACTTC.

J is TRBJ1-4 and V is TRBV11-3, with TRBD1 matching 11 bases. This CDR3 region has 17 residues. CDR1 SGHNT and CDR2 YENEEA come from the germline V gene. V was pared by 5 bases and J by 6 bases, with 11 bases of the junction left unmatched. The CDR3 loop reads CASSPTGQGARDEKLFF. CDR3 nucleotide sequence: TGTGCCAGCAGCCCGACTGGACAGGGGGCGCGGGATGAAAAACTGTTTTTT.

The chain joins TRBV5-4 to TRBJ2-1; 11 bases agree with TRBD1. The J segment lost 8 bases and the V segment lost 4 bases, leaving 8 bases of the junction unmatched. Germline-derived CDR1 and CDR2 are SGHNT and YYREEE (reference sequence). The CDR3 extends over 15 amino acids. DNA for the CDR3: TGTGCCAGCAGCCGACGGGACAGGGGGAGGGATGAGCAGTTCTTC. Its translation: CASSRRDRGRDEQFF.

This clone occurred a few times. This chain connects TRBV6-1 to TRBJ1-2; 8 bases are shared with TRBD1. Trimming took 0 bases from V and 6 from J; bases not matched to a gene: 9. CDR3 size: 16 residues. CDR1 MNHNS and CDR2 SASEGT come from the germline V gene. This CDR3 reads CASSEAPLDRVDGYTF. CDR3 nucleotide sequence: TGTGCCAGCAGTGAAGCCCCGTTGGACAGGGTGGATGGCTACACCTTC.

The chain links TRBV7-2 to TRBJ2-7, with D unresolved. Trimming removed 5 bases from V and 0 bases from J, with 14 bases in between. The CDR3 runs to 15 residues. Germline V gives CDR1 SGHTA, CDR2 FQGNSA. The CDR3 loop reads CASSRRGTLSYEQYF. The CDR3 DNA reads TGTGCCAGCAGCCGGCGAGGAACCCTCTCCTACGAGCAGTACTTC. Drawing the rest from reference TRBV7-2 and TRBJ2-7, the complete variable domain is GAGVSQSPSNKVTEKGKDVELRCDPISGHTALYWYRQSLGQGLEFLIYFQGNSAPDKSGLPSDRFSAERTGGSVSTLTIQRTQQEDSAVYLCASSRRGTLSYEQYFGPGTRLTVT.

The chain has TRBV11-3 and TRBJ2-5, with 14 bases matching TRBD2. With 5 bases clipped from V and 2 bases from J, the junction kept 4 bases outside the gene matches. The CDR3 has 16 amino acids. From germline, CDR1 is SGHNT and CDR2 YENEEA. The chain's CDR3 is CASSPWTSGGQETQYF. In DNA form, the CDR3 reads TGTGCCAGCAGCCCGTGGACTAGCGGGGGGCAAGAGACCCAGTACTTC.

The gene calls are TRBV10-3 and TRBJ2-5; 7 bases are a match to TRBD2. CDR1 ENHRY and CDR2 SYGVKD come from the germline V gene. The CDR3 length is 17 residues. J lost 4 bases, V lost 4 bases, and 15 bases had no gene match. The DNA for the CDR3 is TGTGCCATCAGTGTTTTTGGCGGGGGACCCTCGGGAGAGACCCAGTACTTC. Protein sequence: CAISVFGGGPSGETQYF.

The chain employs TRBV6-5 and TRBJ2-4; 8 nucleotides line up with TRBD2. With 5 bases clipped from V and 8 bases from J, the junction kept 8 bases outside the gene matches. The germline CDR1 and CDR2 sequences are MNHEY and SVGAGI. The CDR3 length is 14 residues. CDR3 nucleotides: TGTGCCAGCAGTAACCTCGGGGGGGCCGACATTCAGTACTTC. This sequence encodes CASSNLGGADIQYF.

The chain recombines TRBV10-3 with TRBJ1-1, with a weak D call TRBD1 (6 bases). CDR3 length: 15 amino acids. Germline values: CDR1 ENHRY, CDR2 SYGVKD. Trimming pared 2 bases from V and 1 base from J, leaving 11 bases between. CDR3 nucleotide sequence: TGTGCCATCAGTGAGACCGGGACAAGGAACACTGAAGCTTTCTTT. It specifies CAISETGTRNTEAFF.

The rearrangement links TRBV27 to TRBJ1-1; 8 nucleotides line up with TRBD1. CDR1 MNHEY and CDR2 SMNVEV come from the germline V gene (reference sequence). Trimming took 5 bases from V and 7 from J; bases not matched to a gene: 9. This CDR3 is 14 amino acids long. This CDR3 reads CASSDPGQVGEAFF. The CDR3 DNA sequence: TGTGCCAGCAGTGACCCGGGACAGGTGGGTGAAGCTTTCTTT.

The chain recombines TRBV27 with TRBJ2-3, with 7 bases identical to TRBD1. The CDR3 extends over 13 amino acids. Germline V CDR1 and CDR2: MNHEY, SMNVEV (reference sequence). Trimming at V came to 6 bases and at J to 1 base, leaving 1 base not matched to a gene. The chain's CDR3 is CASSDRGTDTQYF. The CDR3 DNA reads as TGTGCCAGCAGCGACAGGGGCACAGATACGCAGTATTTT.

This sequence joins TRBV7-9 and TRBJ1-2; 9 positions match TRBD1. Germline CDR1 and CDR2: SEHNR and FQNEAQ (reference sequence). Trimming at V came to 6 bases and at J to 6 bases, leaving 20 bases not matched to a gene. CDR3 length: 18 amino acids. CDR3 sequence: CASSSLVTGGQGNDGYTF. CDR3 bases: TGTGCCAGCAGTTCTCTAGTAACCGGTGGACAGGGGAATGATGGCTACACCTTC.

The chain carries TRBV7-2 and TRBJ2-1; the D gene is possibly TRBD2 (6 bases). V lost 4 bases and J lost 3, with 16 bases in between. Germline CDR1 reads SGHTA; CDR2 reads FQGNSA. The CDR3 spans 16 residues. This CDR3 is CASSYTGGGIYNEQFF. The CDR3 region has the DNA TGTGCCAGCAGCTACACAGGTGGAGGGATCTACAATGAGCAGTTCTTC. The full variable domain, completed using reference TRBV7-2 and TRBJ2-1, is GAGVSQSPSNKVTEKGKDVELRCDPISGHTALYWYRQSLGQGLEFLIYFQGNSAPDKSGLPSDRFSAERTGGSVSTLTIQRTQQEDSAVYLCASSYTGGGIYNEQFFGPGTRLTVL.

This clone turned up a few times. The chain couples TRBV19 to TRBJ1-3; D might be TRBD1 (6 bases). CDR3 length equals 16 residues. V lost 5 bases and J lost 0, with 14 bases in between. The germline V gene encodes CDR1 LNHDA and CDR2 SQIVND (reference sequence). In nucleotides, the CDR3 is TGTGCCAGTAGTGCGGACAGCTACTTCTCTGGAAACACCATATATTTT. This codes for CASSADSYFSGNTIYF.

This clone has only one observation. V usage is TRBV29-1 and J usage is TRBJ1-5; 8 nucleotides match TRBD1. Trimming at V came to 5 bases and at J to 5 bases, leaving 11 bases not matched to a gene. CDR1 and CDR2 (germline): SQVTM, ANQGSEA. There are 15 residues in the CDR3. CDR3: CSVILPGQVDQPQHF. The CDR3 region has the DNA TGCAGCGTTATACTACCGGGACAGGTAGATCAGCCCCAGCATTTT.

This clone was detected only once. The chain is built from TRBV5-1 and TRBJ2-3; 8 nucleotides match TRBD1. This CDR3 comprises 16 residues. CDR1 is SGHRS, CDR2 YFSETQ, per germline. J gave up 7 bases and V 4 bases, and 14 bases lay outside the gene matches. In DNA form, the CDR3 reads TGCGCCAGCAGCGCCAGGGGGTCAGGGGGCCAGCATACGCAGTATTTT. Its translation: CASSARGSGGQHTQYF. Drawing the rest from reference TRBV5-1 and TRBJ2-3, the complete variable domain is KAGVTQTPRYLIKTRGQQVTLSCSPISGHRSVSWYQQTPGQGLQFLFEYFSETQRNKGNFPGRFSGRQFSNSRSEMNVSTLELGDSALYLCASSARGSGGQHTQYFGPGTRLTVL.

This sequence joins TRBV20-1 and TRBJ2-7; tentative D call: TRBD2 (5 bases). The CDR3 runs to 11 residues. Per the germline V gene, CDR1 is DFQATT and CDR2 is SNEGSKA (reference sequence). V dropped 4 bases and J dropped 6 bases, with 10 bases sitting between them. The CDR3 bases are TGCAGTGCTAAGGAGGTTCTCGAGCAGTACTTC. Its translation is CSAKEVLEQYF.

The chain has TRBV4-3 and TRBJ2-6; TRBD2 matches 7 bases. The CDR3 spans 21 residues. Looked up from germline, CDR1 is LGHNA and CDR2 is YSLEER. V lost 0 bases, J lost 0 bases, and 14 bases stayed unmatched. CDR3 region: CASSQESRLAVALSGANVLTF. DNA for the CDR3: TGCGCCAGCAGCCAAGAAAGCAGGCTAGCGGTAGCGCTCTCTGGGGCCAACGTCCTGACTTTC.

The J gene is TRBJ2-1, the V gene TRBV30, with D possibly TRBD2 on 6 matching bases. V lost 7 bases to trimming and J lost 4 bases, with 11 bases between them. Germline V gives CDR1 GTSNPN, CDR2 SVGIG (reference sequence). The CDR3 contains 12 residues. The CDR3 protein is CASTGVYNEQFF. The CDR3 DNA follows: TGTGCCTCAACGGGAGTTTACAATGAGCAGTTCTTC.

The V and J genes are TRBV5-1 and TRBJ1-4; maybe TRBD1 (5 bases). Germline lookup yields CDR1 SGHRS and CDR2 YFSETQ. Trimming took off 4 bases at V and 7 bases at J, with 11 bases between the two ends. This CDR3 is built from 13 residues. The chain's CDR3 is CASSEGTLEKLFF. The CDR3 nucleotides are TGCGCCAGCAGCGAAGGGACTCTTGAAAAACTGTTTTTT.

In this sample, this clone turned up a few times. The CDR3 DNA reads as TGTGCCAGCAGTGACTCAATGGGCGATCAGCCCCAGCATTTT. Translation gives CASSDSMGDQPQHF. The chain is built from TRBV6-1 and TRBJ1-5; no definite D call. Per the germline V gene, CDR1 is MNHNS and CDR2 is SASEGT. The CDR3 extends over 14 amino acids. V gave up 3 bases and J gave up 5 bases, with 11 bases separating them.

DNA of the CDR3: TGTGCTAGTGGCCTACGTGGTAGCGGGGCTAATGAGCAGTTCTTC. It specifies CASGLRGSGANEQFF. The chain has TRBV12-5 and TRBJ2-1, with 8 bases identical to TRBD2. This CDR3 is 15 amino acids long. Germline V gives CDR1 LGHNT, CDR2 FRNRAP. Trimming at V came to 6 bases and at J to 7 bases, leaving 11 bases not matched to a gene.

The genes are TRBV4-3 and TRBJ2-3; D is possibly TRBD1 (5 bases). The V gene lost 4 bases and the J gene lost 2 bases, with 13 bases spanning the gap. This CDR3 has 15 residues. Germline V gene lookup returns CDR1 LGHNA and CDR2 YSLEER. CDR3: CASSPEDRTTDTQYF. DNA of the CDR3: TGCGCCAGCAGCCCAGAAGACAGAACCACAGATACGCAGTATTTT.